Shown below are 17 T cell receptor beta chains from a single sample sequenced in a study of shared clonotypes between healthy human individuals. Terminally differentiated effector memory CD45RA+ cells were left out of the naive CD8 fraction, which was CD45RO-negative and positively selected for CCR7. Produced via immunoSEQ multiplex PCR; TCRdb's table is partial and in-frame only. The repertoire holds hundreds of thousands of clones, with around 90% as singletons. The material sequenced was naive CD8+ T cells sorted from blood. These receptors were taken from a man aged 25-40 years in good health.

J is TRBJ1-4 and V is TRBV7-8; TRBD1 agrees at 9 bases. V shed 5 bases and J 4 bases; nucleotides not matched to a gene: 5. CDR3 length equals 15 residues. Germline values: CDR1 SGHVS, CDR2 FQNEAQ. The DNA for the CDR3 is TGTGCCAGCAGCACACAGGGGGCCAATAATGAAAAACTGTTTTTT. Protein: CASSTQGANNEKLFF.

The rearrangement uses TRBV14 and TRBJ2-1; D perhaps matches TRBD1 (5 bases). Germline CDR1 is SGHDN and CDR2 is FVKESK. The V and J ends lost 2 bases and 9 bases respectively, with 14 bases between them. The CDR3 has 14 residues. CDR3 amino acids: CASSQSQGSGEQFF. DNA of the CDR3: TGTGCCAGCAGCCAATCCCAGGGATCAGGTGAGCAGTTCTTC.

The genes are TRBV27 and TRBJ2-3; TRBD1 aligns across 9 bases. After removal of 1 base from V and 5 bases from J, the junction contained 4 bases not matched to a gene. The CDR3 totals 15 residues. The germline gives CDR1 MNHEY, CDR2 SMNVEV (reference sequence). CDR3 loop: CASSLYRGRGDTQYF. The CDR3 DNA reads TGTGCCAGCAGTTTATACAGGGGGCGCGGAGATACGCAGTATTTT.

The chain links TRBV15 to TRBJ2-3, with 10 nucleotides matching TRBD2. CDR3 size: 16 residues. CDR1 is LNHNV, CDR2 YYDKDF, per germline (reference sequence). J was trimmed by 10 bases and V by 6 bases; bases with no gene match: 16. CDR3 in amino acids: CATSLPSGGDRGAQYF. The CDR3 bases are TGTGCCACCAGTCTCCCGAGCGGGGGGGACAGAGGCGCGCAGTATTTT.

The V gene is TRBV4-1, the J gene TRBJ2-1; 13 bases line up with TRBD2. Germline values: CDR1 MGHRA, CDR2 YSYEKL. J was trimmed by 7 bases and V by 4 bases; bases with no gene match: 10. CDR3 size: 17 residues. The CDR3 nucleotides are TGCGCCAGCAGCCCCGCCTTGACTAGCGGGAGGAATAATGAGCAGTTCTTC. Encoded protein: CASSPALTSGRNNEQFF.

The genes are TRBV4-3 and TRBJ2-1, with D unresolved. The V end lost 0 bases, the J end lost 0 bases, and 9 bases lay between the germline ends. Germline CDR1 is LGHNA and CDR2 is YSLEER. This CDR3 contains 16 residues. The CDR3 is CASSQDHPSSYNEQFF. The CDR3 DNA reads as TGCGCCAGCAGCCAAGATCACCCGTCCTCCTACAATGAGCAGTTCTTC.

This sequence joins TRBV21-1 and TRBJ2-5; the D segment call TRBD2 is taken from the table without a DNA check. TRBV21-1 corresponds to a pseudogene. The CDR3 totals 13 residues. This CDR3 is CASSKADRRDQYF. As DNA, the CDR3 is TGTGCCAGCAGCAAAGCGGATCGGAGGGACCAGTACTTC.

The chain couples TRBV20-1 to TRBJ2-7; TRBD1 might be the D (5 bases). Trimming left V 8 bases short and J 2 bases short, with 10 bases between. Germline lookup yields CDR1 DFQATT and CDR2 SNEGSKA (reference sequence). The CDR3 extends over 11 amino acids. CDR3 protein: CSPGKTYEQYF. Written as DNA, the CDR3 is TGCAGTCCAGGGAAAACCTACGAGCAGTACTTC.

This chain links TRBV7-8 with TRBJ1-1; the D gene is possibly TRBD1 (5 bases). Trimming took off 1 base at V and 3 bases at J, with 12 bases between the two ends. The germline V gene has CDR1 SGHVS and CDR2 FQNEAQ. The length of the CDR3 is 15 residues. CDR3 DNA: TGTGCCAGCAGCTTAGGGGGCCCGGAGGACACTGAAGCTTTCTTT. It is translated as CASSLGGPEDTEAFF. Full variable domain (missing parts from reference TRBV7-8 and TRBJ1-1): GAGVSQSPRYKVAKRGQDVALRCDPISGHVSLFWYQQALGQGPEFLTYFQNEAQLDKSGLPSDRFFAERPEGSVSTLKIQRTQQEDSAVYLCASSLGGPEDTEAFFGQGTRLTVV.

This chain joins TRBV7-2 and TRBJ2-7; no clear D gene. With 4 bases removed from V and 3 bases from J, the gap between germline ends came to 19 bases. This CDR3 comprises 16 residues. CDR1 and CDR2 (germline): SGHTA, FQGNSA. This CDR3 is CASSSGPRITDYEQYF. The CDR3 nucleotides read TGTGCCAGCAGCTCCGGACCACGAATAACGGACTACGAGCAGTACTTC. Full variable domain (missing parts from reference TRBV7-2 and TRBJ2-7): GAGVSQSPSNKVTEKGKDVELRCDPISGHTALYWYRQSLGQGLEFLIYFQGNSAPDKSGLPSDRFSAERTGGSVSTLTIQRTQQEDSAVYLCASSSGPRITDYEQYFGPGTRLTVT.

CDR3 sequence reads: CASFLGTSEYEQYF. The CDR3 DNA sequence: TGTGCCAGCTTCCTTGGGACTAGCGAGTACGAGCAGTACTTC. The chain combines TRBV28 with TRBJ2-7, with 10 bases matching TRBD2. Germline assignment: CDR1 MDHEN and CDR2 SYDVKM. The V segment lost 8 bases and the J segment 4 bases; nucleotides outside the gene matches: 8. The CDR3 is made up of 14 amino acids.

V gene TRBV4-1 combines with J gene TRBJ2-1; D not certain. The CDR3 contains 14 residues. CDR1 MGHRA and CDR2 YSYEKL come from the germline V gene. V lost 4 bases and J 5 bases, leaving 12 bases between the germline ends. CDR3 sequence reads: CASSPEVGNNEQFF. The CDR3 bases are TGCGCCAGCAGCCCCGAGGTGGGAAACAATGAGCAGTTCTTC.

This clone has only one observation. The CDR3 DNA is TGCAGCGTAACCGGACAGGGTGAGACCCAGTACTTC. Translated, it gives CSVTGQGETQYF. This chain joins TRBV29-1 and TRBJ2-5; 8 bases are a match to TRBD1. V shed 6 bases and J 5 bases; nucleotides not matched to a gene: 5. This CDR3 contains 12 residues. Germline V gives CDR1 SQVTM, CDR2 ANQGSEA.

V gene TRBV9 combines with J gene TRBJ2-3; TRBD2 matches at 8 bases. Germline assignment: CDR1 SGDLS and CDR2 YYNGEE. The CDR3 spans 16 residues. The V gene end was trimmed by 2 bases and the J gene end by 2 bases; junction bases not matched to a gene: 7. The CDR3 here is CASSVRAGGPTDTQYF. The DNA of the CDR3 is TGTGCCAGCAGCGTTAGGGCGGGAGGACCCACAGATACGCAGTATTTT.

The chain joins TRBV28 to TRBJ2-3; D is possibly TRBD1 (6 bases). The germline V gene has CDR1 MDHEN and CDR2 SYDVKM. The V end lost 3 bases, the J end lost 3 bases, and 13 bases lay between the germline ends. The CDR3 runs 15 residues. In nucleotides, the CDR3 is TGTGCCAGCAGTTTGAGGACGGACAGTACAGATACGCAGTATTTT. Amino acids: CASSLRTDSTDTQYF.

The CDR3 DNA reads as TGTGCCAGCAGCGCCGGGACAGGGAATCAGCCCCAGCATTTT. Residues: CASSAGTGNQPQHF. The genes are TRBV9 and TRBJ1-5, with 9 bases that match TRBD1. The CDR3 has 14 residues. The trim removed 3 bases at V and 4 bases at J, leaving 2 bases unmatched. Germline V gives CDR1 SGDLS, CDR2 YYNGEE.

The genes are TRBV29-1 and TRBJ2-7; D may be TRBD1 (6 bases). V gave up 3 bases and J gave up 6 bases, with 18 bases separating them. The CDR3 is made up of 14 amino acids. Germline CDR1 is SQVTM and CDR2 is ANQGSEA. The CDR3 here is CSVEPSNRVGEQYF. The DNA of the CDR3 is TGCAGCGTTGAGCCTTCTAACAGGGTCGGCGAGCAGTACTTC.